These 24 T cell receptor beta chains were sequenced from one sample in a study of cytomegalovirus exposure and HLA in healthy donors. The PCR made use of 60 Vbeta and 13 Jbeta primers. The repertoire was sequenced with immunoSEQ multiplex PCR; TCRdb's copy has only in-frame clones and lacks some. Of about 98,000 clones in the sample, about 80% are singletons; the top ten hold over 9.5%. The specimen was PBMCs. Receptor source: a man younger than 30 in good health and CMV-seropositive.

The chain combines TRBV30 with TRBJ2-7; no definite D call. The CDR3 spans 13 residues. Germline CDR1 reads GTSNPN; CDR2 reads SVGIG (reference sequence). Trimming left V 0 bases short and J 2 bases short, with 8 bases between. The CDR3 is CAWSVDGPYEQYF. The CDR3 region has the DNA TGTGCCTGGAGTGTGGATGGGCCCTACGAGCAGTACTTC.

The chain has TRBV30 and TRBJ1-6, with TRBD1 as a possible D gene (5 bases). Trimming stripped 3 bases from V and 7 bases from J, with 13 bases between. Per germline, CDR1 GTSNPN and CDR2 SVGIG (reference sequence). The length of the CDR3 is 14 residues. The CDR3 bases are TGTGCCTGGAGCCGGGAGGGACTGAATTCACCCCTCCACTTT. It yields the protein CAWSREGLNSPLHF.

The chain couples TRBV9 to TRBJ2-1; 9 bases align to TRBD2. There are 11 residues in the CDR3. J lost 14 bases, V lost 3 bases, and 3 bases had no gene match. The germline gives CDR1 SGDLS, CDR2 YYNGEE. As DNA, the CDR3 is TGTGCCAGCAGCGCCGGGACTAGCAAGTTCTTC. Protein sequence: CASSAGTSKFF.

This clone has a handful of counts. The chain is built from TRBV2 and TRBJ1-1, with a weak D call TRBD1 (6 bases). This CDR3 region has 12 residues. From germline, CDR1 is SNHLY and CDR2 FYNNEI. The V end was cut by 7 bases, the J end by 6 bases, with 12 bases between. The CDR3 coding sequence is TGTGCCAGCATACAGGGTAGTCCTGAAGCTTTCTTT. Its protein product is CASIQGSPEAFF. Combining the CDR3 with reference TRBV2 and TRBJ1-1 gives the whole variable domain EPEVTQTPSHQVTQMGQEVILRCVPISNHLYFYWYRQILGQKVEFLVSFYNNEISEKSEIFDDQFSVERPDGSNFTLKIRSTKLEDSAMYFCASIQGSPEAFFGQGTRLTVV.

This chain links TRBV7-9 with TRBJ1-4; no clear D. The CDR3 extends over 13 amino acids. Germline loops: CDR1 SEHNR, CDR2 FQNEAQ (reference sequence). Trimming cost V 8 bases and J 0 bases, with 7 bases left between them. CDR3 coding DNA: TGTGCCAGCCAAGCCGCAACTAATGAAAAACTGTTTTTT. Amino acid sequence: CASQAATNEKLFF. Using reference TRBV7-9 and TRBJ1-4 for the parts outside the CDR3, the full variable domain is DTGVSQNPRHKITKRGQNVTFRCDPISEHNRLYWYRQTLGQGPEFLTYFQNEAQLEKSRLLSDRFSAERPKGSFSTLEIQRTEQGDSAMYLCASQAATNEKLFFGSGTQLSVL.

The chain employs TRBV6-4 and TRBJ1-2, with a weak D call TRBD1 (5 bases). The CDR3 consists of 13 residues. CDR1 and CDR2 (germline): MRHNA, SNTAGT. The ends were cut back, 3 bases at V and 8 bases at J, with 13 bases in the middle. This CDR3 reads CASSDRTLGGYTF. The CDR3 DNA reads TGTGCCAGCAGTGATAGGACATTGGGCGGCTACACCTTC.

The rearrangement uses TRBV9 and TRBJ1-6, with TRBD1 as a possible D gene (5 bases). Germline V gene lookup returns CDR1 SGDLS and CDR2 YYNGEE. V dropped 5 bases and J dropped 7 bases, with 19 bases sitting between them. CDR3 length: 16 amino acids. The CDR3 region is CASRGEGSEGNSPLHF. Written as DNA, the CDR3 is TGTGCCAGCAGAGGAGAGGGTTCGGAGGGGAATTCACCCCTCCACTTT.

In this sample, this clone turned up a few times. The chain employs TRBV6-1 and TRBJ1-5; 7 bases are shared with TRBD1. Germline lookup yields CDR1 MNHNS and CDR2 SASEGT. The CDR3 covers 13 residues. The V and J ends lost 6 bases and 9 bases, in that order; junction bases with no gene match: 8. The CDR3 spells CASSVDRVRPQHF. CDR3 in DNA: TGTGCCAGCAGCGTAGACAGGGTAAGGCCCCAGCATTTT.

This clone came up a few times. The chain has TRBV28 and TRBJ2-7; 8 bases map to TRBD2. This CDR3 is built from 16 residues. Germline V gene lookup returns CDR1 MDHEN and CDR2 SYDVKM. Trimming removed 2 bases from V and 5 bases from J; junction bases left unmatched: 11. The CDR3 here is CASSLQFSGRDNEQYF. CDR3 DNA sequence: TGTGCCAGCAGTTTACAGTTTTCCGGGAGGGATAACGAGCAGTACTTC.

The V and J genes are TRBV28 and TRBJ2-7, with 11 bases identical to TRBD1. The ends lost 4 bases at V and 2 bases at J; junction bases unmatched: 7. Germline CDR1 is MDHEN and CDR2 is SYDVKM. This CDR3 is 16 amino acids long. The CDR3 loop reads CASSSQGQGVPYEQYF. CDR3 sequence (DNA): TGTGCCAGCAGTTCTCAGGGACAGGGGGTTCCCTACGAGCAGTACTTC.

V usage is TRBV29-1 and J usage is TRBJ1-3; no reliable D call. CDR1 is SQVTM, CDR2 ANQGSEA, per germline. The CDR3 consists of 12 residues. V lost 5 bases to trimming and J lost 0 bases, with 5 bases between them. The CDR3 bases are TGCAGCGTTCCCTTCTCTGGAAACACCATATATTTT. Its translation is CSVPFSGNTIYF.

This clone has only a few counts. The chain is built from TRBV28 and TRBJ1-1, with 9 bases identical to TRBD1. This CDR3 is built from 14 residues. Germline V CDR1 and CDR2: MDHEN, SYDVKM. V shed 4 bases, J shed 1 base, and the junction held 1 base outside the gene matches. CDR3 bases: TGTGCCAGCAGTTCGGGACAGGGGAACACTGAAGCTTTCTTT. Its translation is CASSSGQGNTEAFF.

This rearrangement joins TRBV13 to TRBJ2-7, with D perhaps matching TRBD2 (5 bases). Germline lookup yields CDR1 PRHDT and CDR2 FYEKMQ (reference sequence). This CDR3 contains 12 residues. Trimming took off 1 base at V and 6 bases at J, with 7 bases between the two ends. As DNA, the CDR3 is TGTGCCAGCAGCTTAGTAGGGAGCGAGCAGTACTTC. Its protein is CASSLVGSEQYF.

This sequence joins TRBV2 and TRBJ2-7; 8 nucleotides align to TRBD1. The germline CDR1 and CDR2 sequences are SNHLY and FYNNEI. V was clipped by 7 bases and J by 1 base; unmatched bases: 9. This CDR3 contains 15 residues. The CDR3 DNA reads as TGTGCCAGCACAAGGGGCAGGGGGCCTTCCTACGAGCAGTACTTC. Encoded protein: CASTRGRGPSYEQYF.

The chain couples TRBV5-1 to TRBJ2-7; D gene ambiguous. Trimming left V 2 bases short and J 4 bases short, with 13 bases between. This CDR3 has 14 amino acids. Germline CDR1 and CDR2: SGHRS and YFSETQ. The CDR3 protein is CASSFLFTGYEQYF. DNA for the CDR3: TGCGCCAGCAGCTTTCTTTTCACCGGGTACGAGCAGTACTTC.

This chain connects TRBV10-3 to TRBJ2-2; TRBD2 matches at 10 bases. Germline CDR1 and CDR2: ENHRY and SYGVKD. V shed 7 bases, J shed 6 bases, and the junction held 11 bases outside the gene matches. The CDR3 spans 16 residues. The CDR3 sequence is CAIKRTSGAEAGELFF. The CDR3 DNA reads TGTGCCATCAAACGGACTAGCGGAGCCGAGGCCGGGGAGCTGTTTTTT.

The J gene is TRBJ2-7, the V gene TRBV19, with D possibly TRBD1 on 6 matching bases. The CDR3 length is 14 residues. From germline, CDR1 is LNHDA and CDR2 SQIVND (reference sequence). Deletions cut 5 bases from V and 3 bases from J, with 14 bases between. The CDR3 bases are TGTGCCAGTAGTCAGACAGGAGGTGTCTACGAGCAGTACTTC. Translated, it gives CASSQTGGVYEQYF.

V is TRBV28 and J is TRBJ1-4; 9 bases agree with TRBD1. Germline values: CDR1 MDHEN, CDR2 SYDVKM. The V gene end was trimmed by 5 bases and the J gene end by 9 bases; junction bases not matched to a gene: 10. The CDR3 runs 15 residues. Here the CDR3 DNA reads TGTGCCAGCAGTCCTCCCCCGGGACAGGGCCAAAAACTGTTTTTT. Protein: CASSPPPGQGQKLFF.

CDR3 in amino acids: CASRQEGTGGRYEQYF. For the CDR3, the DNA is TGTGCCAGCAGACAGGAGGGGACAGGGGGCCGCTACGAGCAGTACTTC. The chain couples TRBV2 to TRBJ2-7; 12 nucleotides match TRBD1. From germline, CDR1 is SNHLY and CDR2 FYNNEI. The V segment lost 6 bases and the J segment 3 bases; nucleotides outside the gene matches: 9. The CDR3 is 16 amino acids. Full variable domain (rest looked up from reference TRBV2 and TRBJ2-7): EPEVTQTPSHQVTQMGQEVILRCVPISNHLYFYWYRQILGQKVEFLVSFYNNEISEKSEIFDDQFSVERPDGSNFTLKIRSTKLEDSAMYFCASRQEGTGGRYEQYFGPGTRLTVT.

The rearrangement joins TRBV28 to TRBJ1-2, with 7 bases lining up with TRBD1. Trimming took 3 bases from V and 5 from J; bases not matched to a gene: 9. The CDR3 covers 15 residues. CDR1 is MDHEN, CDR2 SYDVKM, per germline. CDR3 region: CASSFFQGGRYGYTF. CDR3 sequence (DNA): TGTGCCAGCAGTTTTTTTCAGGGGGGTCGGTATGGCTACACCTTC.

This chain joins TRBV10-1 and TRBJ2-5; 7 nucleotides agree with TRBD2. V lost 3 bases to trimming and J lost 0 bases; unmatched junction nucleotides: 1. The germline V gene has CDR1 WNHNN and CDR2 SYGVQD (reference sequence). This CDR3 spans 14 amino acids. In nucleotides, the CDR3 is TGCGCCAGCAGTGATCGGGGGGACCAAGAGACCCAGTACTTC. Its translation: CASSDRGDQETQYF.

V is TRBV10-2 and J is TRBJ1-2, with 9 bases identical to TRBD1. V was pared by 10 bases and J by 2 bases, with 11 bases of the junction left unmatched. The CDR3 consists of 15 residues. Germline assignment: CDR1 WSHSY and CDR2 SAAADI. CDR3 region: CATREGTGPNYGYTF. Here the CDR3 DNA reads TGCGCCACTCGTGAGGGGACAGGGCCGAACTATGGCTACACCTTC.

This rearrangement joins TRBV4-2 to TRBJ1-2; D uncertain. Trimming left V 0 bases short and J 5 bases short, with 19 bases between. This CDR3 comprises 17 residues. CDR1 and CDR2 from the germline V gene are LGHNA and YNFKEQ. This chain's CDR3 is CASSQDYENLAGYGYTF. The CDR3, as DNA: TGTGCCAGCAGCCAAGATTACGAGAACCTAGCAGGTTATGGCTACACCTTC.

The chain carries TRBV27 and TRBJ2-2, with D perhaps matching TRBD1 (6 bases). Trimming pared 6 bases from V and 5 bases from J, leaving 13 bases between. The length of the CDR3 is 14 residues. CDR1 and CDR2 from the germline V gene are MNHEY and SMNVEV (reference sequence). CDR3 DNA sequence: TGTGCCAGCAGGCTCGACAGGTTGACCGGGGAGCTGTTTTTT. Translation gives CASRLDRLTGELFF.